The 29 T cell receptor beta chains reported below all come from one sample, sequenced in a study of monozygotic twins with inflammatory bowel disease (dated by TCRdb to about 2019). Library preparation employed 5' RACE. The sample was run on an Illumina HiSeq 2500. Reprocessed by TCRdb, the reads give a single entry per CDR3 protein sequence, without DNA. The sample table records about 300,000 distinct CDR3 sequences. The ten biggest clones cover approximately 5.4% of the sample. The sample was blood. Receptor source: a human donor with ulcerative colitis or Crohn's disease, or a healthy co-twin of an affected twin (not recorded which).

The chain is built from TRBV7-9 and TRBJ2-3. CDR1 is SEHNR and CDR2 is FQNEAQ in the germline V gene (reference sequence). The CDR3 sequence is 15 residues long. The CDR3 here is CASSLAGTAIDTQYF.

The rearrangement joins TRBV30 to TRBJ2-4; TCRdb names TRBD1, which stays unverified in the absence of DNA. The CDR3 consists of 17 residues. Germline V CDR1 and CDR2: GTSNPN, SVGIG (reference sequence). The chain's CDR3 is CASDGGTQGAVKNIQYF.

The gene calls are TRBV20-1 and TRBJ1-4. The CDR3 has 16 amino acids. Germline assignment: CDR1 DFQATT and CDR2 SNEGSKA (reference sequence). The CDR3 sequence: CSARGEFSPTNEKLFF.

The chain employs TRBV5-1 and TRBJ2-1. Germline lookup yields CDR1 SGHRS and CDR2 YFSETQ. There are 12 residues in the CDR3. The CDR3 sequence: CASGTSGDEQFF.

The chain couples TRBV5-5 to TRBJ1-1; there is no DNA to check the TCRdb D call of TRBD1. The CDR3 sequence is 12 residues long. CDR1 and CDR2 from the germline V gene are SGHKS and YYEKEE (reference sequence). CDR3 protein: CASSEGQHKAFF.

CDR3 amino acids: CASSQTASGANVLTF. The rearrangement joins TRBV5-1 to TRBJ2-6. Germline assignment: CDR1 SGHRS and CDR2 YFSETQ. There are 15 residues in the CDR3.

The chain is built from TRBV20-1 and TRBJ2-1; the D call of TRBD2 rests on TCRdb alone, since no DNA is present to check it. This CDR3 is 14 amino acids long. In germline, CDR1 is DFQATT, CDR2 SNEGSKA (reference sequence). CDR3 amino acids: CSARGLAGVIEQFF.

The chain links TRBV12-3 or TRBV12-4 to TRBJ2-7; TCRdb's assignment of TRBD1 cannot be checked, as there is no DNA. The CDR3 covers 12 residues. The CDR3 is CASSPPGRRVDF.

The chain has TRBV11-2 and TRBJ2-7; the TRBD1 assignment by TCRdb is unverifiable without DNA. This CDR3 is 18 amino acids long. Germline V lookup: CDR1 SGHAT, CDR2 FQNNGV. CDR3: CASSSRTGRGTSSYEQYF.

The chain couples TRBV7-9 to TRBJ1-2; the TRBD1 assignment by TCRdb is unverifiable without DNA. Germline assignment: CDR1 SEHNR and CDR2 FQNEAQ (reference sequence). The CDR3 is 14 residues long. CDR3: CASSSTDRDYGYTF.

The chain links TRBV5-4 to TRBJ2-7. Germline V gene lookup returns CDR1 SGHNT and CDR2 YYREEE (reference sequence). CDR3 length equals 14 residues. The CDR3 sequence is CASSLSGLAYEQYF.

The rearrangement links TRBV7-2 to TRBJ2-7; TCRdb selects TRBD1, and the lack of DNA leaves this call unchecked. The CDR3 totals 15 residues. Germline-derived CDR1 and CDR2 are SGHTA and FQGNSA. CDR3 sequence: CASSTGRGPSYEQYF. Full variable domain (rest looked up from reference TRBV7-2 and TRBJ2-7): GAGVSQSPSNKVTEKGKDVELRCDPISGHTALYWYRQSLGQGLEFLIYFQGNSAPDKSGLPSDRFSAERTGGSVSTLTIQRTQQEDSAVYLCASSTGRGPSYEQYFGPGTRLTVT.

The chain joins TRBV2 to TRBJ1-1; no DNA is available, so the TRBD1 call from TCRdb remains unchecked. Germline loops: CDR1 SNHLY, CDR2 FYNNEI. There are 12 residues in the CDR3. CDR3 residues: CASSEPRQGEIF. Combining the CDR3 with reference TRBV2 and TRBJ1-1 gives the whole variable domain EPEVTQTPSHQVTQMGQEVILRCVPISNHLYFYWYRQILGQKVEFLVSFYNNEISEKSEIFDDQFSVERPDGSNFTLKIRSTKLEDSAMYFCASSEPRQGEIFGQGTRLTVV.

This rearrangement joins TRBV30 to TRBJ2-3; TCRdb returns TRBD1, unconfirmable since there is no DNA. Germline CDR1 is GTSNPN and CDR2 is SVGIG (reference sequence). This CDR3 has 13 amino acids. CDR3 sequence reads: CASRAGAGYTQYF.

The CDR3 loop reads CASSYPSGLNNEQFF. The genes are TRBV6-5 and TRBJ2-1; checking the TCRdb D call of TRBD2 is not possible without DNA. Germline CDR1 reads MNHEY; CDR2 reads SVGAGI. The CDR3 consists of 15 residues.

The CDR3 sequence is CSVDSVGAGSAGELFF. V and J are TRBV29-1 and TRBJ2-2; TCRdb gives TRBD1 as the D gene, but with no DNA this cannot be confirmed. The CDR3 runs 16 residues. Germline V lookup: CDR1 SQVTM, CDR2 ANQGSEA.

V gene TRBV5-1 combines with J gene TRBJ2-3; the D call of TRBD1 rests on TCRdb alone, since no DNA is present to check it. CDR1 and CDR2 from the germline V gene are SGHRS and YFSETQ. The CDR3 extends over 15 amino acids. The CDR3 spells CASKQGQGRYDTQYF.

The chain uses TRBV7-9 and TRBJ1-1; the TCRdb D gene call, TRBD1, has no DNA to confirm it. Germline CDR1 and CDR2: SEHNR and FQNEAQ (reference sequence). The CDR3 is made up of 17 amino acids. CDR3 sequence reads: CASSPRTGAHTNTEAFF.

The chain is built from TRBV5-1 and TRBJ2-5; TCRdb's D call, TRBD2, is unchecked because there is no DNA. Per the germline V gene, CDR1 is SGHRS and CDR2 is YFSETQ. This CDR3 is built from 15 residues. The CDR3 reads CASLRGEQIAETQYF.

The genes are TRBV10-3 and TRBJ2-2. The CDR3 has 13 residues. Germline V gene sequence: CDR1 ENHRY, CDR2 SYGVKD. This CDR3 reads CAISEAQTGELFF.

The chain links TRBV24-1 to TRBJ1-5. CDR1 and CDR2 (germline): KGHDR, SFDVKD. This CDR3 is 15 amino acids long. CDR3 sequence reads: CATSEAGSLNQPQHF.

The chain has TRBV14 and TRBJ2-1. The CDR3 has 14 amino acids. From germline, CDR1 is SGHDN and CDR2 FVKESK. CDR3 loop: CASSHRLGNNEQFF. The whole variable domain, filled in from reference TRBV14 and TRBJ2-1, reads EAGVTQFPSHSVIEKGQTVTLRCDPISGHDNLYWYRRVMGKEIKFLLHFVKESKQDESGMPNNRFLAERTGGTYSTLKVQPAELEDSGVYFCASSHRLGNNEQFFGPGTRLTVL.

V gene TRBV4-3 combines with J gene TRBJ1-1; TCRdb returns TRBD1, unconfirmable since there is no DNA. This CDR3 has 17 residues. Germline lookup yields CDR1 LGHNA and CDR2 YSLEER. The CDR3 protein is CASSQRLTGGIEDEAFF.

This chain links TRBV4-3 with TRBJ2-1; the TCRdb call, TRBD1, lacks DNA for checking. Germline CDR1 is LGHNA and CDR2 is YSLEER. The CDR3 has 14 residues. CDR3 residues: CASSQDGPPNEQFF.

The gene calls are TRBV11-2 and TRBJ2-2; TCRdb indicates TRBD1, and absent DNA this call remains unverified. The V gene's germline CDR1 is SGHAT and CDR2 FQNNGV. The CDR3 is 15 amino acids. This CDR3 is CASSLGDREAGELFF.

The chain combines TRBV11-2 with TRBJ2-3; the TCRdb call, TRBD2, lacks DNA for checking. The CDR3 loop spans 21 amino acids. Germline CDR1 and CDR2: SGHAT and FQNNGV. The CDR3 spells CASSTSSGWATSGRSADTQYF.

This chain joins TRBV18 and TRBJ2-2; absent DNA, TCRdb's TRBD1 call cannot be checked. Per the germline V gene, CDR1 is KGHSH and CDR2 is LQKENI. The CDR3 totals 15 residues. CDR3 sequence reads: CASRGTASNTGELFF.

V is TRBV9 and J is TRBJ2-3; TCRdb indicates TRBD2, and absent DNA this call remains unverified. The CDR3 covers 15 residues. CDR1 and CDR2 (germline): SGDLS, YYNGEE. The CDR3: CASSGRTSTADTQYF.

The chain recombines TRBV2 with TRBJ1-5. The CDR3 runs to 15 residues. The germline CDR1 and CDR2 sequences are SNHLY and FYNNEI. CDR3 loop: CASSTLREGNQPQHF.